The 21 T cell receptor beta chains below were found in one sample sequenced in a study of cytotoxic CD8 clonotypes in ibrutinib-treated CLL. TCRdb's copy holds only in-frame clones and misses some; the assay was immunoSEQ multiplex PCR. The repertoire holds some 300,000 clones, with just under 80% as singletons. The source was PBMCs, collected before ibrutinib treatment. The receptors were sampled from a human donor with chronic lymphocytic leukemia.

This rearrangement joins TRBV4-2 to TRBJ2-7; a possible D gene is TRBD1 (6 bases). This CDR3 spans 16 amino acids. Per germline, CDR1 LGHNA and CDR2 YNFKEQ. The V end was cut by 2 bases, the J end by 4 bases, with 18 bases between. The CDR3 is CASSQPATGKGYEQYF. In DNA, the CDR3 is TGTGCCAGCAGCCAACCGGCAACAGGGAAGGGTTACGAGCAGTACTTC.

The chain carries TRBV18 and TRBJ2-1; 7 bases line up with TRBD1. The CDR3 extends over 16 amino acids. Germline assignment: CDR1 KGHSH and CDR2 LQKENI. V lost 4 bases and J lost 0; bases outside the gene matches: 6. The CDR3 nucleotides are TGTGCCAGCTCACTAACAGGGGTAAGCTCCTACAATGAGCAGTTCTTC. It codes for CASSLTGVSSYNEQFF.

This clone was seen a handful of times. CDR3 nucleotides: TGCGCCAGCAGCCAACTAGAGAAAGTAGCAAGGACAGGAGACACAGATACGCAGTATTTT. Protein product: CASSQLEKVARTGDTDTQYF. The chain uses TRBV4-1 and TRBJ2-3, with 7 bases aligning to TRBD1. J gave up 2 bases and V 2 bases, and 19 bases lay outside the gene matches. The CDR3 runs to 20 residues. Germline CDR1 is MGHRA and CDR2 is YSYEKL.

The genes are TRBV27 and TRBJ2-1, with TRBD2 identical over 7 bases. CDR1 is MNHEY, CDR2 SMNVEV, per germline (reference sequence). V trimming: 3 bases; J trimming: 0 bases; junction bases outside the gene matches: 11. The CDR3 has 18 residues. As DNA, the CDR3 is TGTGCCAGCAGTTTTGGGCTAGCGGCTCTTAGCTCCTACAATGAGCAGTTCTTC. Its protein is CASSFGLAALSSYNEQFF.

The chain has TRBV5-4 and TRBJ1-2, with 9 nucleotides matching TRBD1. The J segment lost 8 bases and the V segment lost 2 bases, leaving 16 bases of the junction unmatched. Per germline, CDR1 SGHNT and CDR2 YYREEE (reference sequence). The CDR3 length is 17 residues. This chain's CDR3 is CASSFLDRGVGSRGYTF. CDR3 DNA: TGTGCCAGCAGCTTCTTGGACAGGGGAGTTGGGTCTAGAGGCTACACCTTC.

The chain couples TRBV4-1 to TRBJ1-1, with 9 bases aligning to TRBD1. Germline trimming cut 7 bases from V and 0 bases from J; bases unmatched to any gene: 6. CDR3 length: 15 amino acids. The germline V gene has CDR1 MGHRA and CDR2 YSYEKL. CDR3 bases: TGCGCCAGCACACCGGGACAGGGATTGAACACTGAAGCTTTCTTT. Translating it yields CASTPGQGLNTEAFF.

The genes are TRBV4-1 and TRBJ2-5, with D perhaps being TRBD1 or TRBD2 (5 bases each). Between the trimmed V and J ends, which lost 4 bases and 4 bases, there was a span of 10 bases. Germline V gene data show CDR1 as MGHRA and CDR2 as YSYEKL. This CDR3 is built from 13 residues. The CDR3 region has the DNA TGCGCCAGCAGCCGGGGGTCGAGAGAGACCCAGTACTTC. As protein: CASSRGSRETQYF.

The chain joins TRBV12-5 to TRBJ2-1, with TRBD2 matching 10 bases. The germline V gene has CDR1 LGHNT and CDR2 FRNRAP. The CDR3 has 16 residues. With V trimmed by 0 bases and J by 4 bases, 3 bases remained unmatched. CDR3 residues: CASGLVGLAEYNEQFF. In DNA form, the CDR3 reads TGTGCTAGTGGTTTGGTTGGACTAGCGGAATACAATGAGCAGTTCTTC.

The rearrangement uses TRBV27 and TRBJ1-1; D uncertain. Germline V gives CDR1 MNHEY, CDR2 SMNVEV (reference sequence). V was cut by 8 bases and J by 7 bases, with 17 bases left in between. The length of the CDR3 is 13 residues. This CDR3 is CASVDVWLGEAFF. CDR3 bases: TGTGCCAGCGTTGACGTTTGGCTCGGTGAAGCTTTCTTT.

The chain joins TRBV19 to TRBJ1-5; 7 nucleotides match TRBD1. Germline V lookup: CDR1 LNHDA, CDR2 SQIVND (reference sequence). This CDR3 contains 13 residues. The trim removed 4 bases at V and 4 bases at J, leaving 1 base unmatched. The CDR3 is CASSTQGNQPQHF. DNA for the CDR3: TGTGCCAGTAGTACACAGGGGAATCAGCCCCAGCATTTT.

The chain recombines TRBV5-8 with TRBJ1-3; D perhaps matches TRBD1 (6 bases). In germline, CDR1 is SGHTS, CDR2 YDEGEE. The V gene lost 0 bases and the J gene lost 2 bases, with 18 bases spanning the gap. This CDR3 comprises 18 residues. The CDR3 DNA sequence: TGTGCCAGCAGCTTGGGGGGCCCACAGGGAACGGCTGGAAACACCATATATTTT. It specifies CASSLGGPQGTAGNTIYF.

The V call is TRBV9, the J call TRBJ2-5, with D tentatively TRBD1 or TRBD2 (5 bases each). Germline lookup yields CDR1 SGDLS and CDR2 YYNGEE. V lost 3 bases, J lost 5 bases, and 20 bases lay in between. The CDR3 runs 16 residues. The CDR3 nucleotides read TGTGCCAGCAGCGGATACCGGGACGAACCCCAGGAGACCCAGTACTTC. It yields the protein CASSGYRDEPQETQYF.

This rearrangement joins TRBV5-1 to TRBJ2-1, with 7 positions matching TRBD2. This CDR3 has 18 residues. V shed 4 bases, J shed 0 bases, and the junction held 13 bases outside the gene matches. The germline V gene has CDR1 SGHRS and CDR2 YFSETQ. The CDR3 loop is CASSQELSGASSYNEQFF. DNA of the CDR3: TGCGCCAGCAGCCAGGAACTGAGCGGGGCCAGCTCCTACAATGAGCAGTTCTTC.

This clone was recorded once. The V and J genes are TRBV5-1 and TRBJ2-5; 7 positions match TRBD1. Germline lookup yields CDR1 SGHRS and CDR2 YFSETQ. This CDR3 contains 16 residues. Trimming took 4 bases from V and 2 from J; bases not matched to a gene: 11. The CDR3 region is CASSIRPGQIQETQYF. As DNA, the CDR3 is TGCGCCAGCAGCATACGCCCGGGACAGATACAAGAGACCCAGTACTTC.

The chain is built from TRBV11-2 and TRBJ2-7, with D maybe TRBD2 (6 bases). The germline CDR1 and CDR2 sequences are SGHAT and FQNNGV. The CDR3 has 17 residues. The V and J ends lost 1 base and 9 bases respectively, with 25 bases between them. The CDR3 is CASSLAFLGLSLRVQYF. For the CDR3, the DNA is TGTGCCAGCAGCTTAGCGTTTCTCGGACTAAGCCTACGTGTGCAGTACTTC.

The gene calls are TRBV7-3 and TRBJ1-2; 7 nucleotides agree with TRBD1. The germline gives CDR1 SGHTA, CDR2 FQGTGA. The V gene end was trimmed by 5 bases and the J gene end by 4 bases; junction bases not matched to a gene: 7. The CDR3 is made up of 14 amino acids. The DNA for the CDR3 is TGTGCCAGCAGCCGCCTCGGGACAGTCTATGGCTACACCTTC. It translates to CASSRLGTVYGYTF.

The chain carries TRBV29-1 and TRBJ2-1, with 7 bases matching TRBD1. J lost 2 bases, V lost 4 bases, and 2 bases had no gene match. Germline V gene data show CDR1 as SQVTM and CDR2 as ANQGSEA. CDR3 length: 13 amino acids. The CDR3 DNA follows: TGCAGCGTTGTACAGGGGCCCTACAATGAGCAGTTCTTC. Translating gives CSVVQGPYNEQFF.

This chain joins TRBV7-8 and TRBJ1-3; D is undetermined. The CDR3 sequence is 15 residues long. Germline V gives CDR1 SGHVS, CDR2 FQNEAQ. The V gene lost 4 bases and the J gene lost 0 bases, with 10 bases spanning the gap. The CDR3 nucleotides read TGTGCCAGCAGCTCTTCCAGAAGCTCTGGAAACACCATATATTTT. Protein sequence: CASSSSRSSGNTIYF. Based on the CDR3 plus reference TRBV7-8 and TRBJ1-3, the full variable domain is GAGVSQSPRYKVAKRGQDVALRCDPISGHVSLFWYQQALGQGPEFLTYFQNEAQLDKSGLPSDRFFAERPEGSVSTLKIQRTQQEDSAVYLCASSSSRSSGNTIYFGEGSWLTVV.

The chain has TRBV19 and TRBJ1-5; D ambiguous. CDR1 is LNHDA and CDR2 is SQIVND in the germline V gene (reference sequence). The CDR3 has 16 amino acids. Trimming shortened V by 3 bases and J by 2 bases, and 14 bases separated the two germline ends. As DNA, the CDR3 is TGTGCCAGTAGTATCCCCGGGAAGATAGGCAATCAGCCCCAGCATTTT. Its translation is CASSIPGKIGNQPQHF.

This chain joins TRBV11-3 and TRBJ1-1; weak D call: TRBD1 (5 bases). The CDR3 is 15 amino acids. CDR1 and CDR2 (germline): SGHNT, YENEEA. V was cut by 1 base and J by 1 base, with 10 bases left in between. CDR3 amino acids: CASSLVPGGNTEAFF. CDR3 nucleotides: TGTGCCAGCAGCTTAGTCCCCGGGGGGAACACTGAAGCTTTCTTT.

The V and J genes are TRBV7-6 and TRBJ2-5, with no clear D. V lost 6 bases to trimming and J lost 5 bases, with 10 bases between them. CDR1 and CDR2 from the germline V gene are SGHVS and FNYEAQ. The CDR3 is 12 residues long. CDR3 nucleotides: TGTGCCAGCAGTTTTCACGGGGAGACCCAGTACTTC. This sequence encodes CASSFHGETQYF.